This T cell receptor (beta chain) derives from a study of blood T cell repertoires in COVID-19. Whole-study context: From T cells, B-cell-depleted T cells, or PBMCs came the material, which was cDNA or gDNA.

Per the original methods: Amplification with reference gene primers provided the estimates of nucleated cell counts. The table came from immunoSEQ multiplex PCR; TCRdb's copy has only in-frame clones and leaves some out. V and J calls and clone size are given by that table; D and trimming were obtained from the DNA. This sample has hundreds of thousands of clones, with around 87% found just once. Germline loops: CDR1 SGHNT, CDR2 YYREEE (reference sequence). The CDR3 totals 16 residues. V trimming: 4 bases; J trimming: 2 bases; junction bases outside the gene matches: 9. The sequencing sample was made of peripheral blood. The gene calls are TRBV5-4 and TRBJ2-5, with TRBD1 identical over 9 bases. This sequence was found in a man between 65 and 85 years old with acute or convalescent COVID-19. The CDR3 DNA is TGTGCCAGCAGCGACCGGGGGACAGGGTTACAAGAGACCCAGTACTTC. It codes for CASSDRGTGLQETQYF.